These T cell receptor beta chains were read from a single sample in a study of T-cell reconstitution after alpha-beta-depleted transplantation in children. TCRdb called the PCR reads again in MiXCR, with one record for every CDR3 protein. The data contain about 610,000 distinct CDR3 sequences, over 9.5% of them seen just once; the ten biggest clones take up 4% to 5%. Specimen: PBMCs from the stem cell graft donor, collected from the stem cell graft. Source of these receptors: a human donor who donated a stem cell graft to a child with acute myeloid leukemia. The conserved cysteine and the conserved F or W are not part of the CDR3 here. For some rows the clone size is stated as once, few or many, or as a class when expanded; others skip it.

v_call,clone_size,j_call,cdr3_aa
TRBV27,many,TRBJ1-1,ASSLVGTGDTEAF
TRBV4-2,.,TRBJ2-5,ASSQVIGRQAETQY
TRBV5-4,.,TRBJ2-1,ASSLELASPYNEQF
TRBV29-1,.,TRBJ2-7,SVFGLGQGYEQY
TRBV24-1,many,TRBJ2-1,ATSEQGTYNEQF
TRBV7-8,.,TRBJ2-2,ASRIGSGELF
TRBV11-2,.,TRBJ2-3,ASSPSSWLAELTDTQY
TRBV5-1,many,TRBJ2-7,ASSLAGATSGQY
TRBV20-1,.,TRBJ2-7,SARWDSPAGWVYEQY
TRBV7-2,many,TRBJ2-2,ASSLRGRDTGELF
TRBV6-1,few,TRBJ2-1,ASIDLAENYNEQF
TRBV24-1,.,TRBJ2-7,ATSDPSTGTYEQY
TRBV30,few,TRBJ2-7,AYSTGTSLREQY
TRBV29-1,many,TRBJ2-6,SVVRGSGVLT
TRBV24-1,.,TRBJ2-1,ATSELMTRVDYNEQF
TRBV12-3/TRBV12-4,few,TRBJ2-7,ASKAEISYEQY
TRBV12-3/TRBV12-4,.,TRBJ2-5,ASSLLGQGVMETQY
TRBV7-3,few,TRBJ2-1,ASSLDGTKNNEQF
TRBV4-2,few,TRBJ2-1,ASSQQGVGQF
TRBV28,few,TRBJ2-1,ATSDGRAGVNEQF
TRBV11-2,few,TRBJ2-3,ASSLETGASGDTQY
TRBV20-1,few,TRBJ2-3,SASRREGDLTDTQY
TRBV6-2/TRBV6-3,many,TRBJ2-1,ARAIYSYNEQF
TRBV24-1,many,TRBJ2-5,ATSVGPEETQY
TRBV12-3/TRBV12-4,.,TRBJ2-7,ASSLEATSGEQY
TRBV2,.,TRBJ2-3,ASKDWTDSTDTQY
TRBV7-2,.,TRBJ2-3,ASSPRTSGLDTQY
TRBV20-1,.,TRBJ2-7,SARDSRTLGEGNYEQY
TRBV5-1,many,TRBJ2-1,ASSRLTSSTNEQF
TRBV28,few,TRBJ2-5,ASSARTGIHQETQY
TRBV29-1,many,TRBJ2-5,SVAEVVPETQY
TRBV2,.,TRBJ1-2,ASSELTGGKLGYT
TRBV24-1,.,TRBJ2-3,ATQRRLAGGRDTQY
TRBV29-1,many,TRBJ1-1,SVSTGNTEAF
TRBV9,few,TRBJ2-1,ASSPRQGANNEQF
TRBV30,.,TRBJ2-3,AWHTSGSTDTQY
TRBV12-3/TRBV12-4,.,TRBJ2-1,ASSFGQGRDNEQF
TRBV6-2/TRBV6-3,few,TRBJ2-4,ASSYSTSGSYAVNIQY
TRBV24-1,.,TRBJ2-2,ATSDSRDANTGELF
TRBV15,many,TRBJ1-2,ATSRGTGKANYGYT
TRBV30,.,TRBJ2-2,AWSPGQGARTGELF
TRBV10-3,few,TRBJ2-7,AISTNRSSYEQY
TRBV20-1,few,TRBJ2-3,SAPRGARSGGADTQY
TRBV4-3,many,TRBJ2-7,ASSQSSQGEYEQY
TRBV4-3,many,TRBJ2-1,ASSQEPLRVNEQF